This T cell receptor (beta chain) was recorded in a study of identical twins. Findings and limits, study-wide: Within twin pairs, the out-of-frame alpha sequences they shared showed excess low generation probability. The abundant beta clonotypes from cord blood had fewer insertions, and memory repertoires had none of this.

A single record per CDR3 protein comes from TCRdb applying MiXCR to the 5' RACE reads. The table has 450,000 or so distinct CDR3 sequences, under 20% seen once. There are many counts of this clonotype. What it binds is not known. The V gene lost 5 bases and the J gene lost 1 base, with 11 bases spanning the gap. Germline V gene data show CDR1 as SQVTM and CDR2 as ANQGSEA. The CDR3 loop spans 13 amino acids. Sequenced material: naive T cells sorted from blood. The source of this sequence is a man aged 50-60 years in good health. The chain uses TRBV29-1 and TRBJ1-1; D gene ambiguous. The CDR3 loop is CSVSDQPNTEAFF. In DNA form, the CDR3 reads TGCAGCGTTTCAGACCAACCGAACACTGAAGCTTTCTTT.